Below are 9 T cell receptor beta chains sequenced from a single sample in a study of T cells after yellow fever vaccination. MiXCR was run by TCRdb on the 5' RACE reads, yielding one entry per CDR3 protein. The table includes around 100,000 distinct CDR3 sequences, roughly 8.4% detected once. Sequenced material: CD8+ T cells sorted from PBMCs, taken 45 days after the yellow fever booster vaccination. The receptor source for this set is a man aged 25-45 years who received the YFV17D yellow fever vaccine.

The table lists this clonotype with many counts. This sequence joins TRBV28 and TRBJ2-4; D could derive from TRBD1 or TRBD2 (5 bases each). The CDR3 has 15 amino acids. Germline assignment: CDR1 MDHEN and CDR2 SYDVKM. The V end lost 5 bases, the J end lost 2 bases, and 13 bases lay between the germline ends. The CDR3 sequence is CASSQMRGTKNIQYF. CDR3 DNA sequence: TGTGCCAGCAGTCAAATGAGGGGAACCAAAAACATTCAGTACTTC. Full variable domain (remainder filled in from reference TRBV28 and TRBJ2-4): DVKVTQSSRYLVKRTGEKVFLECVQDMDHENMFWYRQDPGLGLRLIYFSYDVKMKEKGDIPEGYSVSREKKERFSLILESASTNQTSMYLCASSQMRGTKNIQYFGAGTRLSVL.

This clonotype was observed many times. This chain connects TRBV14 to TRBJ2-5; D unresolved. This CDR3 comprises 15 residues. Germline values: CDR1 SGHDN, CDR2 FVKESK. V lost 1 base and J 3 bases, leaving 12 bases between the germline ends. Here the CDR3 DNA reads TGTGCCAGCAGCCAAGGGGATGGACCGAAAGAGACCCAGTACTTC. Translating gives CASSQGDGPKETQYF.

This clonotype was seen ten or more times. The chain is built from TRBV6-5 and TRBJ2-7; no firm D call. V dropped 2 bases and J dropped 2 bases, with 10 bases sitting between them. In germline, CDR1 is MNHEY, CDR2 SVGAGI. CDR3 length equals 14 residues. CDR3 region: CASSYERVPYEQYF. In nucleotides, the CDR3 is TGTGCCAGCAGTTACGAAAGGGTTCCCTACGAGCAGTACTTC.

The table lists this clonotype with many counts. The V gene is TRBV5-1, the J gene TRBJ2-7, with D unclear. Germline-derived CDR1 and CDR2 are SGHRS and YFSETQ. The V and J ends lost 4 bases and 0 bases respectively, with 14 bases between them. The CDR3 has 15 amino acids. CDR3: CASSLIRPSSYEQYF. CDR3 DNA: TGCGCCAGCAGCCTAATACGACCTAGCTCCTACGAGCAGTACTTC.

The CDR3 sequence is CALDRGPDTQYF. The CDR3 region has the DNA TGTGCCTTGGACAGGGGGCCAGATACGCAGTATTTT. This chain joins TRBV30 and TRBJ2-3; TRBD1 aligns across 11 bases. This CDR3 has 12 residues. Per the germline V gene, CDR1 is GTSNPN and CDR2 is SVGIG (reference sequence). With V trimmed by 7 bases and J by 4 bases, 1 base remained unmatched.

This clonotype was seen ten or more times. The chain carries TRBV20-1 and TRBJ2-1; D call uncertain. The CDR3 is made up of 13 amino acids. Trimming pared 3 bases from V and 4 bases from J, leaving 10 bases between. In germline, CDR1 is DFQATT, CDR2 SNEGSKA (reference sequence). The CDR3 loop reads CSASSLNYNEQFF. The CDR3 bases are TGCAGTGCTAGTAGTCTAAATTACAATGAGCAGTTCTTC.

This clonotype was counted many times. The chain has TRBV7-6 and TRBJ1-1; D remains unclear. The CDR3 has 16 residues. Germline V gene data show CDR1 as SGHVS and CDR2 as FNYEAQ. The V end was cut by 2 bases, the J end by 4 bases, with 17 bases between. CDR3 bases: TGTGCCAGCAGCTTATCGAACCGGACCGGCGGCACTGAAGCTTTCTTT. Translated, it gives CASSLSNRTGGTEAFF.

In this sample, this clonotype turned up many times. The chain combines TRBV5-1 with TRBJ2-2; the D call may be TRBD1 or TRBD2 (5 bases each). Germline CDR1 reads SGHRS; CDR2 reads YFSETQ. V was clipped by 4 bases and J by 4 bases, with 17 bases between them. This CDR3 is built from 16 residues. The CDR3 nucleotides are TGCGCCAGCAGCCCCACACCAGCGAGGGGCACCGGGGAGCTGTTTTTT. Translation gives CASSPTPARGTGELFF.

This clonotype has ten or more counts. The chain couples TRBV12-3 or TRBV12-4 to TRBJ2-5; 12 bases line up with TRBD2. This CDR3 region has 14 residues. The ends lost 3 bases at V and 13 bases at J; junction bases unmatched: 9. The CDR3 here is CASSFPTSGSVLYF. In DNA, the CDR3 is TGTGCCAGCAGTTTTCCGACTAGCGGGAGCGTGCTGTACTTC.